The 13 T cell receptor beta chains below were found in one sample sequenced in a study of vaccination and CD4 T cells after COVID-19. For these TCRs, the target antigens are not known. Treatment: approximately 10-day PBMC culture with coronavirus spike peptide pools or control peptides (ViraFEST assay). Cultured CD4+ T-cell DNA underwent Oncomine TCR Beta short-read sequencing. TCRdb itself ran the PCR reads through MiXCR, one entry per CDR3 protein. The table shows fewer than 20,000 distinct CDR3 sequences, with approximately 52% occurring only once. Sequenced input: CD4+ T cells from blood, cultured in vitro. Receptors were obtained from a human donor who had recovered from COVID-19.

This chain connects TRBV2 to TRBJ1-3, with D perhaps TRBD1 (5 bases). The CDR3 runs to 16 residues. Trimming removed 4 bases from V and 0 bases from J, with 13 bases in between. Germline-derived CDR1 and CDR2 are SNHLY and FYNNEI. CDR3 loop: CASSVGRPSSGNTIYF. CDR3 nucleotide sequence: TGTGCCAGCAGTGTGGGACGTCCCAGCTCTGGAAACACCATATATTTT.

The chain combines TRBV19 with TRBJ2-7; TRBD2 is a possible D gene (5 bases). The V gene lost 9 bases and the J gene lost 7 bases, with 19 bases spanning the gap. The CDR3 is 13 amino acids. Germline CDR1 and CDR2: LNHDA and SQIVND (reference sequence). The CDR3 is CASSAGTGWEQYF. The DNA of the CDR3 is TGTGCCAGCAGCGCGGGCACGGGCTGGGAGCAGTACTTC.

The chain has TRBV12-3 or TRBV12-4 and TRBJ1-1; D uncertain. Trimming pared 6 bases from V and 1 base from J, leaving 6 bases between. The CDR3 is 12 amino acids. CDR3 amino acids: CASSEENTEAFF. The DNA of the CDR3 is TGTGCCAGCAGCGAAGAGAACACTGAAGCTTTCTTT.

The chain joins TRBV6-4 to TRBJ1-2; a weak D match, TRBD1 (5 bases). Germline V gives CDR1 MRHNA, CDR2 SNTAGT. The CDR3 covers 15 residues. The V and J ends lost 6 bases and 3 bases respectively, with 17 bases between them. CDR3 residues: CASSEGTYGDYGYTF. CDR3 in DNA: TGTGCCAGCAGCGAGGGGACCTATGGGGACTATGGCTACACCTTC.

A few counts support this clonotype. The chain uses TRBV2 and TRBJ1-1, with a possible D match to TRBD1 (6 bases). The CDR3 runs 13 residues. Germline V gene sequence: CDR1 SNHLY, CDR2 FYNNEI. V lost 7 bases and J 1 base, leaving 10 bases between the germline ends. The CDR3 nucleotides are TGTGCCAGCAATTTCAGGGGGAACACTGAAGCTTTCTTT. Amino acids: CASNFRGNTEAFF.

The J gene is TRBJ1-2, the V gene TRBV9; D possibly corresponds to TRBD1 (6 bases). The CDR3 is 17 amino acids. Germline CDR1 reads SGDLS; CDR2 reads YYNGEE. The germline V and J ends were trimmed by 0 bases and 8 bases, with 23 bases remaining between them. The CDR3 DNA follows: TGTGCCAGCAGCGTAGATTCGGGGGCGCTCCAGAAGCCCGGCTACACCTTC. Protein sequence: CASSVDSGALQKPGYTF.

The chain is built from TRBV20-1 and TRBJ2-3; D is perhaps TRBD1 or TRBD2 (5 bases each). The V end was cut by 0 bases, the J end by 3 bases, with 13 bases between. This CDR3 is 15 amino acids long. CDR1 and CDR2 from the germline V gene are DFQATT and SNEGSKA (reference sequence). The CDR3 reads CSARDLRDGTDTQYF. CDR3 coding DNA: TGCAGTGCTAGAGATCTGAGGGACGGGACAGATACGCAGTATTTT.

The rearrangement joins TRBV19 to TRBJ1-2, with no clear D. V lost 4 bases to trimming and J lost 3 bases, with 12 bases between them. The CDR3 runs 14 residues. Germline V gene lookup returns CDR1 LNHDA and CDR2 SQIVND (reference sequence). CDR3 DNA: TGTGCCAGTAGTACGTTGGGAGAGGACTATGGCTACACCTTC. This codes for CASSTLGEDYGYTF.

The rearrangement uses TRBV6-1 and TRBJ1-5, with 9 nucleotides matching TRBD1. The V gene end was trimmed by 6 bases and the J gene end by 4 bases; junction bases not matched to a gene: 7. Per germline, CDR1 MNHNS and CDR2 SASEGT. The CDR3 is 15 amino acids. The chain's CDR3 is CASSRTGTGNQPQHF. The CDR3 DNA is TGTGCCAGCAGCCGGACCGGGACAGGGAATCAGCCCCAGCATTTT.

In this sample, this clonotype turned up a few times. V is TRBV6-2 or TRBV6-3 and J is TRBJ1-1, with a tentative D call TRBD1 (6 bases). The CDR3 covers 18 residues. Germline values: CDR1 MNHEY, CDR2 SVGEGT. V lost 2 bases, J lost 1 base, and 20 bases lay in between. This chain's CDR3 is CASSYLSGARGGNTEAFF. CDR3 DNA sequence: TGTGCCAGCAGTTACCTCTCGGGGGCGCGAGGGGGGAACACTGAAGCTTTCTTT.

The V call is TRBV27, the J call TRBJ2-5, with 7 bases matching TRBD1. Germline V gene data show CDR1 as MNHEY and CDR2 as SMNVEV (reference sequence). V shed 2 bases and J 2 bases; nucleotides not matched to a gene: 8. This CDR3 contains 16 residues. DNA for the CDR3: TGTGCCAGCAGTTTAACAGGGGTAAGGTTGCAAGAGACCCAGTACTTC. This sequence encodes CASSLTGVRLQETQYF.

CDR3 amino acids: CASSEGTSGSYEQYF. In DNA form, the CDR3 reads TGTGCCAGCAGCGAAGGGACTAGCGGGAGCTACGAGCAGTACTTC. The chain is built from TRBV11-3 and TRBJ2-7, with TRBD2 matching over 14 bases. Germline CDR1 SGHNT, CDR2 YENEEA. This CDR3 has 15 amino acids. V shed 5 bases and J 3 bases; nucleotides not matched to a gene: 3.

This clonotype showed up just a few times. The chain couples TRBV27 to TRBJ1-5; a weak D match, TRBD1 (5 bases). The germline CDR1 and CDR2 sequences are MNHEY and SMNVEV (reference sequence). V lost 4 bases and J 0 bases, leaving 19 bases between the germline ends. The CDR3 length is 18 residues. The CDR3: CASSSGTLFQYSNQPQHF. Written as DNA, the CDR3 is TGTGCCAGCAGTTCCGGGACCCTATTTCAATATAGCAATCAGCCCCAGCATTTT.